This T cell receptor (beta chain) emerged from a study of T cell changes during pregnancy in multiple sclerosis. Looked up from germline, CDR1 is LNHDA and CDR2 is SQIVND (reference sequence). This CDR3 has 13 amino acids. With 6 bases clipped from V and 6 bases from J, the junction kept 6 bases outside the gene matches. Sequencing was performed with immunoSEQ multiplex PCR; in TCRdb, only in-frame clones are kept and a portion is missing. The sample carries around 60,000 clones, around 96% recorded once. Sequencing was performed on CD8+ T cells from peripheral blood mononuclear cells, taken after pregnancy. This sequence originates from a female donor with multiple sclerosis, enrolled in a pregnancy study. The chain combines TRBV19 with TRBJ2-7, with TRBD1 matching over 9 bases. The CDR3 region is CASRGGTGLEQYF. The CDR3 nucleotides read TGTGCCAGTAGGGGCGGGACAGGGCTCGAGCAGTACTTC. Full variable domain (missing parts from reference TRBV19 and TRBJ2-7): DGGITQSPKYLFRKEGQNVTLSCEQNLNHDAMYWYRQDPGQGLRLIYYSQIVNDFQKGDIAEGYSVSREKKESFPLTVTSAQKNPTAFYLCASRGGTGLEQYFGPGTRLTVT.